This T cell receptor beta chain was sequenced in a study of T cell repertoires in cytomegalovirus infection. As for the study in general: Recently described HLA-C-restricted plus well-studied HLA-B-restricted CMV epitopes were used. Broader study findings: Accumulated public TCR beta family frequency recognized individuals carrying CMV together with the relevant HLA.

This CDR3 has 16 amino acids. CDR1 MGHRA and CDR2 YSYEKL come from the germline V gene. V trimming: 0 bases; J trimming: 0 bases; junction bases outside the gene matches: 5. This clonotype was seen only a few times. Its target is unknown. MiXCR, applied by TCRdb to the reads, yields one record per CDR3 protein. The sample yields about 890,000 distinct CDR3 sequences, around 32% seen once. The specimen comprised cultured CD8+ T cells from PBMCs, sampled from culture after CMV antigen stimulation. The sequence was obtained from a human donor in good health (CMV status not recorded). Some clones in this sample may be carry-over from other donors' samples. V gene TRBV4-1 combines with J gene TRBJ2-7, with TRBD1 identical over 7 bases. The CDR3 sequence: CASSQESGTASYEQYF. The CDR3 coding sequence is TGCGCCAGCAGCCAAGAATCCGGGACAGCCTCCTACGAGCAGTACTTC.